Shown below are 31 T cell receptor beta chains from a single sample sequenced in a study of OX40 agonist ivuxolimab in advanced cancers. Here immunoSEQ multiplex PCR was the method, and the copy in TCRdb shows in-frame clones only, minus some. The sample has just under 95,000 clones; around 87% are singletons. Material: CD4+ or CD8+ T cells sorted from blood, obtained in a trial of the OX40 agonist ivuxolimab. These receptors were obtained from an adult with an advanced solid tumor such as melanoma, head and neck, liver or kidney cancer.

This chain links TRBV5-4 with TRBJ2-7, with 13 nucleotides matching TRBD2. The V and J ends lost 4 bases and 4 bases, in that order; junction bases with no gene match: 8. Germline values: CDR1 SGHNT, CDR2 YYREEE (reference sequence). This CDR3 is 16 amino acids long. The CDR3 loop is CASSPRTSGGPYEQYF. CDR3 coding DNA: TGTGCCAGCAGCCCGCGGACTAGCGGGGGACCTTACGAGCAGTACTTC.

The gene calls are TRBV9 and TRBJ2-2; D perhaps matches TRBD1 (6 bases). The CDR3 is made up of 15 amino acids. Trimming took off 3 bases at V and 0 bases at J, with 9 bases between the two ends. Germline loops: CDR1 SGDLS, CDR2 YYNGEE. CDR3 sequence (DNA): TGTGCCAGCAGCGCCAGACAGGCGAACACCGGGGAGCTGTTTTTT. It translates to CASSARQANTGELFF.

V usage is TRBV5-1 and J usage is TRBJ1-6; D may be TRBD1 (6 bases). Germline CDR1 reads SGHRS; CDR2 reads YFSETQ. Trimming removed 0 bases at V and 9 bases at J, with 16 bases between. The CDR3 spans 16 residues. The DNA of the CDR3 is TGCGCCAGCAGCTTGGAAGGGGCGGGGGCGGTTTCACCCCTCCACTTT. Translated: CASSLEGAGAVSPLHF.

The rearrangement links TRBV18 to TRBJ1-2; no clear D gene. Trimming removed 2 bases from V and 5 bases from J, with 6 bases in between. The CDR3 consists of 12 residues. Per the germline V gene, CDR1 is KGHSH and CDR2 is LQKENI. The CDR3 DNA follows: TGTGCCAGCTCACCAACCGTATATGGCTACACCTTC. Translating gives CASSPTVYGYTF.

This rearrangement joins TRBV5-1 to TRBJ1-6; 8 bases fit TRBD1. In germline, CDR1 is SGHRS, CDR2 YFSETQ. The CDR3 consists of 15 residues. Unmatched junction bases numbered 6, after V lost 4 bases and J lost 6 bases. In DNA form, the CDR3 reads TGCGCCAGCAGCCCCGGACAGGGCATTAATTCACCCCTCCACTTT. This encodes CASSPGQGINSPLHF. Looking up the rest from reference TRBV5-1 and TRBJ1-6 gives the full variable domain: KAGVTQTPRYLIKTRGQQVTLSCSPISGHRSVSWYQQTPGQGLQFLFEYFSETQRNKGNFPGRFSGRQFSNSRSEMNVSTLELGDSALYLCASSPGQGINSPLHFGNGTRLTVT.

This chain uses TRBV9 with TRBJ1-3, with D uncertain. V shed 0 bases and J shed 4 bases, with 8 bases lying between them. CDR3 length: 14 residues. CDR1 is SGDLS and CDR2 is YYNGEE in the germline V gene. The CDR3 here is CASSVESPGNTIYF. CDR3 DNA sequence: TGTGCCAGCAGCGTAGAAAGCCCCGGAAACACCATATATTTT.

This clone came up once. The chain joins TRBV4-1 to TRBJ2-3; the match to TRBD2 covers 12 bases. CDR1 is MGHRA, CDR2 YSYEKL, per germline. The V segment lost 1 base and the J segment 1 base; nucleotides outside the gene matches: 12. The CDR3 contains 20 residues. Written as DNA, the CDR3 is TGCGCCAGCAGCCAAGGGACTAGCGGGACCTGGCGGATGGGCACAGATACGCAGTATTTT. This gives the protein CASSQGTSGTWRMGTDTQYF.

V and J are TRBV5-4 and TRBJ1-4; D may be TRBD1 (5 bases). Germline CDR1 reads SGHNT; CDR2 reads YYREEE (reference sequence). Trimming removed 7 bases from V and 4 bases from J, with 14 bases in between. The CDR3 extends over 14 amino acids. The DNA of the CDR3 is TGTGCCAGCGGATTGGGGGGTAGTAATGAAAAACTGTTTTTT. The encoded protein is CASGLGGSNEKLFF.

The genes are TRBV5-8 and TRBJ2-7, with D perhaps assigned TRBD1 or TRBD2 (5 bases each). V dropped 6 bases and J dropped 7 bases, with 14 bases sitting between them. CDR1 and CDR2 from the germline V gene are SGHTS and YDEGEE. This CDR3 is built from 12 residues. The CDR3 is CASTALWGEQYF. The CDR3 DNA reads TGTGCCAGCACCGCCCTATGGGGGGAGCAGTACTTC. Using reference TRBV5-8 and TRBJ2-7 for the parts outside the CDR3, the full variable domain is EAGVTQSPTHLIKTRGQQATLRCSPISGHTSVYWYQQALGLGLQFLLWYDEGEERNRGNFPPRFSGRQFPNYSSELNVNALELEDSALYLCASTALWGEQYFGPGTRLTVT.

Comment on this clone: A clone one base away is much larger, so this may be a read error. In the same sample, other DNA sequences code for this CDR3. V is TRBV5-4 and J is TRBJ2-7, with D hard to call. This CDR3 spans 12 amino acids. Per the germline V gene, CDR1 is SGHNT and CDR2 is YYREEE (reference sequence). V was pared by 4 bases and J by 2 bases, with 7 bases between. The CDR3 sequence: CASSLGTYEQYF. CDR3 coding DNA: TGTGCCAGCAGCCTCGGCACCTACGAGCAGTACTTC.

This chain joins TRBV5-6 and TRBJ1-2; D gene uncertain. Germline-derived CDR1 and CDR2 are SGHDT and YYEEEE. This CDR3 is built from 14 residues. V shed 1 base and J shed 2 bases, with 9 bases lying between them. CDR3 nucleotide sequence: TGTGCCAGCAGCTTGTCAGGACGGAACTATGGCTACACCTTC. It specifies CASSLSGRNYGYTF.

The J gene is TRBJ1-2, the V gene TRBV5-1; D is perhaps TRBD1 (6 bases). V lost 0 bases and J lost 5, with 11 bases in between. Germline V gene lookup returns CDR1 SGHRS and CDR2 YFSETQ. The CDR3 covers 14 residues. The CDR3 DNA follows: TGCGCCAGCAGCTTGGAGGGGGGCAGTTATGGCTACACCTTC. This encodes CASSLEGGSYGYTF.

V gene TRBV28 combines with J gene TRBJ1-1; D remains unclear. The CDR3 is 13 residues long. With 6 bases removed from V and 1 base from J, the gap between germline ends came to 9 bases. CDR1 and CDR2 (germline): MDHEN, SYDVKM. CDR3 in amino acids: CASRFTGNTEAFF. The CDR3 DNA sequence: TGTGCCAGCAGATTTACGGGGAACACTGAAGCTTTCTTT.

Remarks on this clone: The same CDR3 can be traced to other DNA sequences in this sample. This chain connects TRBV19 to TRBJ2-1; TRBD2 matches 8 bases. Germline V CDR1 and CDR2: LNHDA, SQIVND (reference sequence). The length of the CDR3 is 14 residues. Trimming at V came to 10 bases and at J to 2 bases, leaving 7 bases not matched to a gene. The CDR3 loop reads CATLAGRTYNEQFF. CDR3 DNA: TGTGCCACTCTAGCGGGCCGAACCTACAATGAGCAGTTCTTC.

The V call is TRBV6-5, the J call TRBJ1-2; no definite D call. Looked up from germline, CDR1 is MNHEY and CDR2 is SVGAGI. The CDR3 is made up of 11 amino acids. CDR3 region: CAAGSNYGYTF. The CDR3 bases are TGTGCGGCGGGGTCAAACTATGGCTACACCTTC.

V gene TRBV7-2 combines with J gene TRBJ2-5; 8 bases agree with TRBD2. The V segment lost 1 base and the J segment 5 bases; nucleotides outside the gene matches: 6. The CDR3 is 15 residues long. Germline CDR1 reads SGHTA; CDR2 reads FQGNSA. The CDR3 loop reads CASSLDGGARETQYF. The CDR3 nucleotides read TGTGCCAGCAGCTTAGACGGGGGGGCCCGGGAGACCCAGTACTTC.

This chain uses TRBV10-3 with TRBJ1-6, with D possibly matching TRBD1 (6 bases). Germline V gene data show CDR1 as ENHRY and CDR2 as SYGVKD. The CDR3 runs to 15 residues. The germline V and J ends were trimmed by 7 bases and 7 bases, with 17 bases remaining between them. The CDR3 region has the DNA TGTGCCATCAACCTCCGGGACAACCACAATTCACCCCTCCACTTT. It translates to CAINLRDNHNSPLHF.

V gene TRBV11-2 combines with J gene TRBJ1-1; 8 positions match TRBD1. V dropped 3 bases and J dropped 4; count of bases not matched to a gene: 1. This CDR3 has 13 amino acids. From germline, CDR1 is SGHAT and CDR2 FQNNGV. The CDR3 coding sequence is TGTGCCAGCAGCTTCAGGGGGCTCACTGAAGCTTTCTTT. It codes for CASSFRGLTEAFF.

This chain connects TRBV7-9 to TRBJ1-1; D uncertain. The germline CDR1 and CDR2 sequences are SEHNR and FQNEAQ (reference sequence). The V and J ends lost 2 bases and 5 bases respectively, with 3 bases between them. The CDR3 runs 11 residues. The chain's CDR3 is CASSLITEAFF. Here the CDR3 DNA reads TGTGCCAGCAGCTTAATTACTGAAGCTTTCTTT.

This sequence joins TRBV6-7 and TRBJ2-3; 8 bases fit TRBD1. TRBV6-7 is noted as an ORF with a role that remains uncertain. This CDR3 is 13 amino acids long. V lost 8 bases and J lost 4; bases outside the gene matches: 5. CDR3: CASDRGIADTQYF. The CDR3 DNA follows: TGTGCCAGCGACAGGGGTATCGCAGATACGCAGTATTTT.

The chain links TRBV5-4 to TRBJ2-5; the D gene is possibly TRBD2 (6 bases). Germline lookup yields CDR1 SGHNT and CDR2 YYREEE (reference sequence). The CDR3 loop spans 16 amino acids. Trimming removed 0 bases from V and 4 bases from J, with 16 bases in between. Here the CDR3 reads CASSLGFGGIRETQYF. CDR3 DNA: TGTGCCAGCAGCTTGGGCTTCGGGGGAATTCGAGAGACCCAGTACTTC. Full variable domain (remainder filled in from reference TRBV5-4 and TRBJ2-5): ETGVTQSPTHLIKTRGQQVTLRCSSQSGHNTVSWYQQALGQGPQFIFQYYREEENGRGNFPPRFSGLQFPNYSSELNVNALELDDSALYLCASSLGFGGIRETQYFGPGTRLLVL.

J is TRBJ1-1 and V is TRBV6-5; maybe TRBD1 (5 bases). The length of the CDR3 is 14 residues. CDR1 and CDR2 (germline): MNHEY, SVGAGI. V was shortened by 6 bases and J by 0 bases, with 11 bases between the two germline ends. The CDR3 loop reads CASRRGAMNTEAFF. DNA of the CDR3: TGTGCCAGCAGAAGGGGTGCAATGAACACTGAAGCTTTCTTT.

The CDR3 sequence is CASGLAGTNEQFF. CDR3 sequence (DNA): TGTGCCAGCGGGCTAGCGGGGACTAATGAGCAGTTCTTC. V and J are TRBV14 and TRBJ2-1, with TRBD2 matching over 9 bases. Germline CDR1 SGHDN, CDR2 FVKESK. The length of the CDR3 is 13 residues. V was pared by 8 bases and J by 7 bases, with 6 bases of the junction left unmatched.

In its sample, this clone was seen once. The chain couples TRBV2 to TRBJ1-4; D gene ambiguous. The V gene lost 5 bases and the J gene lost 5 bases, with 9 bases spanning the gap. Germline-derived CDR1 and CDR2 are SNHLY and FYNNEI. The CDR3 is 13 residues long. This chain's CDR3 is CASSPTLNEKLFF. CDR3 DNA sequence: TGTGCCAGCAGTCCGACTTTAAATGAAAAACTGTTTTTT. Using reference TRBV2 and TRBJ1-4 for the parts outside the CDR3, the full variable domain is EPEVTQTPSHQVTQMGQEVILRCVPISNHLYFYWYRQILGQKVEFLVSFYNNEISEKSEIFDDQFSVERPDGSNFTLKIRSTKLEDSAMYFCASSPTLNEKLFFGSGTQLSVL.

CDR3 nucleotides: TGTGCCAGTAGGCCCTCAGGTCAGAGCAATCAGCCCCAGCATTTT. Residues: CASRPSGQSNQPQHF. The chain couples TRBV19 to TRBJ1-5; D is ambiguous. V shed 6 bases and J shed 1 base, with 13 bases lying between them. Germline V gene lookup returns CDR1 LNHDA and CDR2 SQIVND (reference sequence). The CDR3 runs 15 residues. Filled out from reference TRBV19 and TRBJ1-5, the complete variable domain reads DGGITQSPKYLFRKEGQNVTLSCEQNLNHDAMYWYRQDPGQGLRLIYYSQIVNDFQKGDIAEGYSVSREKKESFPLTVTSAQKNPTAFYLCASRPSGQSNQPQHFGDGTRLSIL.

The V call is TRBV2, the J call TRBJ1-6; D not certain. The CDR3 extends over 13 amino acids. Germline V gene data show CDR1 as SNHLY and CDR2 as FYNNEI. The V gene lost 6 bases and the J gene lost 9 bases, with 12 bases spanning the gap. The CDR3 reads CASSAGVGSPLHF. CDR3 in DNA: TGTGCCAGCAGCGCGGGCGTTGGTTCACCCCTCCACTTT. The full variable domain, in which reference TRBV2 and TRBJ1-6 provide the parts outside the CDR3, is EPEVTQTPSHQVTQMGQEVILRCVPISNHLYFYWYRQILGQKVEFLVSFYNNEISEKSEIFDDQFSVERPDGSNFTLKIRSTKLEDSAMYFCASSAGVGSPLHFGNGTRLTVT.

The chain couples TRBV6-5 to TRBJ2-1; 7 nucleotides align to TRBD2. In germline, CDR1 is MNHEY, CDR2 SVGAGI. J lost 8 bases, V lost 5 bases, and 12 bases had no gene match. The CDR3 runs to 15 residues. The chain's CDR3 is CASSILGGGRDEQFF. CDR3 DNA: TGTGCCAGCAGTATTCTCGGCGGGGGACGGGATGAGCAGTTCTTC.

The chain couples TRBV4-1 to TRBJ2-3; D gene unclear. The CDR3 length is 11 residues. Germline V gives CDR1 MGHRA, CDR2 YSYEKL. V was trimmed by 1 base and J by 6 bases, leaving 2 bases between them. The CDR3 here is CASSQGDTQYF. DNA of the CDR3: TGCGCCAGCAGCCAAGGGGATACGCAGTATTTT.

In its sample, this clone was seen once. The gene calls are TRBV2 and TRBJ2-3; maybe TRBD1 (5 bases). This CDR3 comprises 14 residues. The V end was cut by 1 base, the J end by 2 bases, with 7 bases between. Per the germline V gene, CDR1 is SNHLY and CDR2 is FYNNEI. The CDR3 loop is CASSEGQLTDTQYF. CDR3 sequence (DNA): TGTGCCAGCAGTGAAGGACAGCTCACAGATACGCAGTATTTT.

In nucleotides, the CDR3 is TGTGCCAGCAGGGGAAGGACGGGGGGGGACAATGAGCAGTTCTTC. The encoded protein is CASRGRTGGDNEQFF. The rearrangement links TRBV6-1 to TRBJ2-1, with 8 bases identical to TRBD2. Trimming took 6 bases from V and 5 from J; bases not matched to a gene: 9. This CDR3 spans 15 amino acids. CDR1 and CDR2 (germline): MNHNS, SASEGT.

The DNA for the CDR3 is TGTGCCAGCAGCGGGGGGGCCTGGAATGAGCAGTTCTTC. Protein product: CASSGGAWNEQFF. The gene calls are TRBV6-1 and TRBJ2-1; TRBD2 matches at 8 bases. Trimming at V came to 6 bases and at J to 7 bases, leaving 5 bases not matched to a gene. The CDR3 has 13 residues. Germline assignment: CDR1 MNHNS and CDR2 SASEGT.